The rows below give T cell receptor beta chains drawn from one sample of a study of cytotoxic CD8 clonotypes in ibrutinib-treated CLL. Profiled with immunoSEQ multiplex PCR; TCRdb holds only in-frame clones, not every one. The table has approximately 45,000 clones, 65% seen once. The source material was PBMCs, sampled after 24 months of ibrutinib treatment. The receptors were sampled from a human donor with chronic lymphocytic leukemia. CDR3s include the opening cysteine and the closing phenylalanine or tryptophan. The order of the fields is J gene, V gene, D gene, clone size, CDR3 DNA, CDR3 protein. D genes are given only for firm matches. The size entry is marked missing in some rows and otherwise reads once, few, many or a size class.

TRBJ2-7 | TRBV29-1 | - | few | TGCAGCGTTGAAGACAGGGGAAGCGGCACCTACGAGCAGTACTTC | CSVEDRGSGTYEQYF
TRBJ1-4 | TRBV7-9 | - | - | TGTGCCAGCAGCTTACGGGTGCCTGCAACTAATGAAAAACTGTTTTTT | CASSLRVPATNEKLFF
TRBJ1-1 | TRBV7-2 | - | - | TGTGCCAGCAGCCTTAAGGCGAACACTGAAGCTTTCTTT | CASSLKANTEAFF
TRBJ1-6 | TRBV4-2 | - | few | TGTGCCAGCAGCCCACCAGGAGGGTATAATTCACCCCTCCACTTT | CASSPPGGYNSPLHF
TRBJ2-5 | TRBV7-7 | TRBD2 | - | TGTGCTAGCAGCTTAGGCGGGGGGCGCGAGACCCAGTACTTC | CASSLGGGRETQYF
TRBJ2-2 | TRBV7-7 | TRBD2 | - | TGTGCCGTGGGACTAGCGGGGAACACCGGGGAGCTGTTTTTT | CAVGLAGNTGELFF
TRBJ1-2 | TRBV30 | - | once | TGTGCCTGGAGTGTCGGTAGGGTAGTAAACTATGGCTACACCTTC | CAWSVGRVVNYGYTF
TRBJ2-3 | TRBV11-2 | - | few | TGTGCCAGCAGCTTAGGGCCGGGTACGCAGTATTTT | CASSLGPGTQYF
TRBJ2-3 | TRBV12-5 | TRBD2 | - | TGTGCTAGTGGTTTGGTCGGGGAGGGGCTTAGGACAGATACGCAGTATTTT | CASGLVGEGLRTDTQYF
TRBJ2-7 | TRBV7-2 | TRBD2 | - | TGTGCCAGCAGCCTTAAGGGGACTAGCGGGGCAACCTACGAGCAGTACTTC | CASSLKGTSGATYEQYF
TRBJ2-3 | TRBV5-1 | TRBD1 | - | TGCGCCAGCAGCTTGGGCCGACAGGGGGCAGGGAGTACAGATACGCAGTATTTT | CASSLGRQGAGSTDTQYF
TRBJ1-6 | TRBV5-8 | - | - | TGTGCCAGCAGCTTGCAAAAGGCACCCCTCCACTTT | CASSLQKAPLHF
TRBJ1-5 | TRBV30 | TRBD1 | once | TGTGCCTGGGCGGGACAGAACAATCAGCCCCAGCATTTT | CAWAGQNNQPQHF
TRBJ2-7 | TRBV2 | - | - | TGTGCCAGCAGTAGATACGCGTCCGAGGGGACCTCCTACGAGCAGTACTTC | CASSRYASEGTSYEQYF
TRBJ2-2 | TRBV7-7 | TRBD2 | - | TGTGCTAGCAGCCCCGGACTAGCGGGAGGGCTGGGCGGGGAGCTGTTTTTT | CASSPGLAGGLGGELFF
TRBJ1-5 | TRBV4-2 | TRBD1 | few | TGTGCCAGCAGCCAAGATGGGGCAGGGGGTCAGCCCCAGCATTTT | CASSQDGAGGQPQHF
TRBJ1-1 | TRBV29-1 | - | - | TGCAGCGTTGAAAAGGTAACTGAAGCTTTCTTT | CSVEKVTEAFF
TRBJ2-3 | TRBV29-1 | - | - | TGCAGCGTCAGAGAGGGGCCAGATACGCAGTATTTT | CSVREGPDTQYF
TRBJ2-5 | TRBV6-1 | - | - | TGTGCCAGCAGTGAAGTTTTAGGCTCCTCCTCCTGGACCCAGTACTTC | CASSEVLGSSSWTQYF
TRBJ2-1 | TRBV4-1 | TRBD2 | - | TGCGCCAGCAGCCAAGGGACTAGCGGGAGGGTATACAATGAGCAGTTCTTC | CASSQGTSGRVYNEQFF
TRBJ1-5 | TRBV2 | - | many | TGTGCCAGCAGTGTTCAGGGGCGGCGTGTCCCCCAGCATTTT | CASSVQGRRVPQHF
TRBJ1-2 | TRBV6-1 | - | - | TGTGCCAGCAGTGAAGACCGGACAGTTAGGCGTGGCTACACCTTC | CASSEDRTVRRGYTF
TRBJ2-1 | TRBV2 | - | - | TGTGCCAGCAGTACTACTGACAGGCGCCGGTTCTTC | CASSTTDRRRFF
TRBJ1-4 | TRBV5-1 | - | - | TGCGCCAGCAGCGGGGGGAGTATTGGGCTTAATGAAAAACTGTTTTTT | CASSGGSIGLNEKLFF
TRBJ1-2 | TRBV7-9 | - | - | TGTGCCAGCACCGGGGGGACTAACTATGGCTACACCTTC | CASTGGTNYGYTF
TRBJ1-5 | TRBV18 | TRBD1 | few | TGTGCCAGCTCACTATCCTGGACAGGGGATAGCAATCAGCCCCAGCATTTT | CASSLSWTGDSNQPQHF
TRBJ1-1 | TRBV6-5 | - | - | TGTGCCAGCAGCTACCCGGGTGAGGGGAACACTGAAGCTTTCTTT | CASSYPGEGNTEAFF